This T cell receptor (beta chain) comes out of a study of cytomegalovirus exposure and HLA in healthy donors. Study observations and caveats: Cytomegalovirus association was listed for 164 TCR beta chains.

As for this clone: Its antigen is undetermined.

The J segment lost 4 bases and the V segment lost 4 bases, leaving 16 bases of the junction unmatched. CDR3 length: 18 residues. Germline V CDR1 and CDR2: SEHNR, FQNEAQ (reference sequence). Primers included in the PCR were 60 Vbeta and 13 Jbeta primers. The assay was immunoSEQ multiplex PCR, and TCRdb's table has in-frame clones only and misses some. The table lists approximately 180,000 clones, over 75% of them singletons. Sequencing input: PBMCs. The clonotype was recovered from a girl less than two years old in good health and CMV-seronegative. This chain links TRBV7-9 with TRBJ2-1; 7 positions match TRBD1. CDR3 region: CASSSPPIQGLKYNEQFF. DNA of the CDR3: TGTGCCAGCAGCTCCCCACCGATACAGGGGTTGAAGTACAATGAGCAGTTCTTC.